The T cell receptor (beta chain) under discussion was sequenced for a study of blood T cell repertoires in COVID-19. Study information: Sites in the United States, Italy and Spain provided acute and convalescent COVID-19 samples. PBMCs, B-cell-depleted T cells, or T cells were the source of the cDNA or gDNA that made up the material.

Authors' processing steps: Amplification of reference gene primers was used by the study to estimate nucleated cell counts. Only in-frame clones appear in the TCRdb table, and some are missing; sequencing was by immunoSEQ multiplex PCR. V, J and clone size derive from that table, while D and trimming were established from the DNA sequence. This table holds more than 85,000 clones, roughly nine tenths found once. CDR3 length equals 11 residues. Germline values: CDR1 MNHEY, CDR2 SVGAGI. V gave up 9 bases and J gave up 10 bases; unmatched junction bases: 5. V and J are TRBV6-5 and TRBJ2-1, with 8 bases lining up with TRBD2. The specimen sequenced was peripheral blood. This TCR was recovered from a man between 65 and 79 years old with acute or convalescent COVID-19. DNA of the CDR3: TGTGCCAGTGATTTAGCGGGGGAGCAGTTCTTC. Translation: CASDLAGEQFF.